This T cell receptor (beta chain) emerged from a study of type 1 and type 2 diabetes patients. Overall study context: The cohort mixed type 1 diabetes, type 2 diabetes and nondiabetic donors. Magnetic bead positive selection isolated CD4+ or CD8+ T cells from PBMCs.

Amplification started from genomic DNA. Multiplex PCR with 30 forward and 13 reverse primers amplified the TCR beta CDR3. In TCRdb, the multiplex PCR reads were re-called with MiXCR into one record per CDR3 protein. Of under 300,000 distinct CDR3 sequences detected, around 50% appear once; the ten largest clones hold around 15%. Study-level results: Both CD4+ and CD8+ type 2 diabetes repertoires showed significantly higher diversity than type 1.

Per germline, CDR1 SGHTA and CDR2 FQGNSA. CDR3 length equals 14 residues. Trimming left V 1 base short and J 4 bases short, with 8 bases between. No donor had another autoimmune disease or recent infection within four weeks. This clonotype was found once. The antigen is unknown. Material: peripheral blood mononuclear cells (PBMCs). The V gene is TRBV7-2, the J gene TRBJ1-5, with D hard to call. The receptor comes from a man between 18 and 29 years old with type 2 diabetes. Here the CDR3 DNA reads TGTGCCAGCAGCTTAGGGGTGGTGAATCAGCCCCAGCATTTT. Translation gives CASSLGVVNQPQHF.